This passage covers 9 T cell receptor beta chains from one sample sequenced in a study of patients and donors after allogeneic stem cell transplantation. MiXCR, applied by TCRdb to the RT-PCR reads, yields one record per CDR3 protein. The sample holds 410,000 or so distinct CDR3 sequences, approximately 16% seen once. The source material was blood, either unsorted or a sorted T cell fraction (not recorded which). These receptors originate from a human donor who was either an allogeneic HSCT recipient or a stem cell or donor lymphocyte infusion donor (not recorded which). It is not recorded whose cells these are; they may come from a transplant donor.

This clonotype came up many times. V usage is TRBV5-1 and J usage is TRBJ2-2; D is possibly TRBD2 (6 bases). The CDR3 length is 12 residues. Germline loops: CDR1 SGHRS, CDR2 YFSETQ. V lost 5 bases, J lost 6 bases, and 8 bases lay in between. The CDR3 is CASRRGAGELFF. In DNA, the CDR3 is TGCGCCAGCAGGCGCGGGGCCGGGGAGCTGTTTTTT.

A few counts support this clonotype. The chain uses TRBV6-1 and TRBJ2-3; 10 positions match TRBD2. The CDR3 has 14 amino acids. Per the germline V gene, CDR1 is MNHNS and CDR2 is SASEGT. Trimming took 6 bases from V and 4 from J; bases not matched to a gene: 4. CDR3 DNA: TGTGCCAGCAGCCGTAGCGGGAGGCCAGATACGCAGTATTTT. It codes for CASSRSGRPDTQYF.

The chain combines TRBV7-9 with TRBJ2-1; 9 bases are shared with TRBD2. CDR1 and CDR2 from the germline V gene are SEHNR and FQNEAQ (reference sequence). J was trimmed by 4 bases and V by 5 bases; bases with no gene match: 9. The CDR3 length is 16 residues. CDR3 sequence reads: CASSKTPSGEYNEQFF. For the CDR3, the DNA is TGTGCCAGCAGCAAGACCCCTAGCGGGGAATACAATGAGCAGTTCTTC.

A few counts support this clonotype. The rearrangement uses TRBV5-1 and TRBJ2-2; D is uncertain. Trimming cost V 1 base and J 0 bases, with 7 bases left between them. Germline loops: CDR1 SGHRS, CDR2 YFSETQ. This CDR3 is built from 15 residues. CDR3 region: CASSLSRANTGELFF. The CDR3 bases are TGCGCCAGCAGCTTGTCCAGAGCGAACACCGGGGAGCTGTTTTTT.

Written as DNA, the CDR3 is TGTGCCAGCAGCCCCCAGCTCCCCGCCGGGGAGCTGTTTTTT. It codes for CASSPQLPAGELFF. The chain joins TRBV5-4 to TRBJ2-2; no clear D. V lost 4 bases, J lost 6 bases, and 13 bases lay in between. CDR3 length equals 14 residues. The germline CDR1 and CDR2 sequences are SGHNT and YYREEE (reference sequence).

The V and J genes are TRBV9 and TRBJ2-5; 7 bases are shared with TRBD2. Trimming took 4 bases from V and 4 from J; bases not matched to a gene: 13. Germline lookup yields CDR1 SGDLS and CDR2 YYNGEE. The CDR3 runs 16 residues. The DNA for the CDR3 is TGTGCCAGCAGCCTGGTGGGGGGAGGGCCGCGAGAGACCCAGTACTTC. This gives the protein CASSLVGGGPRETQYF.

The J gene is TRBJ2-1, the V gene TRBV9; 11 bases map to TRBD2. This CDR3 comprises 17 residues. The germline V gene has CDR1 SGDLS and CDR2 YYNGEE. V shed 0 bases, J shed 5 bases, and the junction held 7 bases outside the gene matches. CDR3 in DNA: TGTGCCAGCAGCGTAGACCCTAGCGGGAGGATGAACAATGAGCAGTTCTTC. It encodes CASSVDPSGRMNNEQFF. The whole variable domain, remainder taken from reference TRBV9 and TRBJ2-1, is DSGVTQTPKHLITATGQRVTLRCSPRSGDLSVYWYQQSLDQGLQFLIQYYNGEERAKGNILERFSAQQFPDLHSELNLSSLELGDSALYFCASSVDPSGRMNNEQFFGPGTRLTVL.

This clonotype was counted many times. The chain employs TRBV15 and TRBJ2-5; TRBD2 matches at 7 bases. There are 19 residues in the CDR3. J was trimmed by 5 bases and V by 0 bases; bases with no gene match: 18. Germline V gene data show CDR1 as LNHNV and CDR2 as YYDKDF (reference sequence). The CDR3 bases are TGTGCCACCAGCAGAGATTCCTTCGGTATGGCGGGAGCCGTCGAGACCCAGTACTTC. Its translation is CATSRDSFGMAGAVETQYF.

This chain uses TRBV4-3 with TRBJ2-4; D possibly matches TRBD1 or TRBD2 (6 bases each). The CDR3 spans 16 residues. The germline V gene has CDR1 LGHNA and CDR2 YSLEER. Trimming removed 0 bases from V and 6 bases from J, with 15 bases in between. Here the CDR3 reads CASSQERVGGGNIQYF. The CDR3 DNA sequence: TGCGCCAGCAGCCAAGAGAGGGTAGGGGGAGGAAACATTCAGTACTTC.